A selection of T cell receptor beta chains follows, all from one sample in a study of OX40 agonist ivuxolimab in advanced cancers. Measured with immunoSEQ multiplex PCR; TCRdb has only the in-frame clones, and not every one. The data show approximately 90,000 clones, 89% seen once. Specimen: CD4+ or CD8+ T cells sorted from blood, collected in a trial of the OX40 agonist ivuxolimab. The receptors were gathered from an adult with an advanced solid tumor such as melanoma, head and neck, liver or kidney cancer. CDR3s include the opening cysteine and the closing phenylalanine or tryptophan. Each record gives: J gene, V gene, D gene, CDR3 length, clone size, CDR3 protein, CDR3 DNA. A D gene is named only where the DNA matches it firmly. Size is stated for part of the rows, as once, few or many counts, or as a class when the clone is expanded.

j_call: TRBJ1-2
v_call: TRBV2
d_call: NA
cdr3_length: 14
clone_size: once
cdr3_aa: CASSNRARSYGYTF
cdr3_nt: TGTGCCAGCAGTAACAGGGCCAGGAGCTATGGCTACACCTTC

j_call: TRBJ1-3
v_call: TRBV19
d_call: NA
cdr3_length: 14
clone_size: NA
cdr3_aa: CASTEGYPGNTIYF
cdr3_nt: TGTGCCAGTACCGAGGGGTACCCTGGAAACACCATATATTTT

j_call: TRBJ1-3
v_call: TRBV30
d_call: NA
cdr3_length: 18
clone_size: NA
cdr3_aa: CAWSINPGRKTPGNTIYF
cdr3_nt: TGTGCCTGGAGTATAAATCCGGGACGGAAGACACCTGGAAACACCATATATTTT

j_call: TRBJ1-2
v_call: TRBV19
d_call: NA
cdr3_length: 14
clone_size: NA
cdr3_aa: CASRSGGANYGYTF
cdr3_nt: TGTGCCAGCCGATCGGGGGGAGCTAACTATGGCTACACCTTC

j_call: TRBJ2-1
v_call: TRBV11-3
d_call: NA
cdr3_length: 14
clone_size: NA
cdr3_aa: CASSLDLWADEQFF
cdr3_nt: TGTGCCAGCAGCTTAGATCTTTGGGCGGATGAGCAGTTCTTC

j_call: TRBJ2-1
v_call: TRBV7-6
d_call: NA
cdr3_length: 15
clone_size: NA
cdr3_aa: CASSLGRWVYNEQFF
cdr3_nt: TGTGCCAGCAGCCTAGGCCGATGGGTCTACAATGAGCAGTTCTTC

j_call: TRBJ1-1
v_call: TRBV5-1
d_call: NA
cdr3_length: 14
clone_size: NA
cdr3_aa: CASSLSSLNTEAFF
cdr3_nt: TGCGCCAGCAGCTTGTCCAGCTTGAACACTGAAGCTTTCTTT

j_call: TRBJ2-7
v_call: TRBV7-9
d_call: NA
cdr3_length: 15
clone_size: NA
cdr3_aa: CASSQSAVESYEQYF
cdr3_nt: TGTGCCAGCAGCCAATCTGCAGTTGAATCTTACGAGCAGTACTTC

j_call: TRBJ2-5
v_call: TRBV15
d_call: TRBD1
cdr3_length: 15
clone_size: NA
cdr3_aa: CATSRNPTGEETQYF
cdr3_nt: TGTGCCACCAGCAGAAACCCCACAGGGGAGGAGACCCAGTACTTC

j_call: TRBJ2-5
v_call: TRBV28
d_call: NA
cdr3_length: 16
clone_size: NA
cdr3_aa: CASIRAGATFSETQYF
cdr3_nt: TGTGCCAGCATCAGGGCGGGGGCGACTTTCTCAGAGACCCAGTACTTC

j_call: TRBJ2-7
v_call: TRBV28
d_call: NA
cdr3_length: 15
clone_size: NA
cdr3_aa: CASSSIRAHSYEQYF
cdr3_nt: TGTGCCAGCAGTTCTATCCGGGCCCACTCCTACGAGCAGTACTTC

j_call: TRBJ1-1
v_call: TRBV19
d_call: NA
cdr3_length: 15
clone_size: NA
cdr3_aa: CASSWTRTLGTEAFF
cdr3_nt: TGTGCCAGTAGTTGGACTCGAACGTTAGGCACTGAAGCTTTCTTT

j_call: TRBJ2-1
v_call: TRBV29-1
d_call: TRBD2
cdr3_length: 12
clone_size: NA
cdr3_aa: CSAGLARNEQFF
cdr3_nt: TGCAGCGCAGGACTAGCGCGGAATGAGCAGTTCTTC

j_call: TRBJ2-7
v_call: TRBV6-5
d_call: TRBD1
cdr3_length: 16
clone_size: NA
cdr3_aa: CASSYSFNYRGLEQYF
cdr3_nt: TGTGCCAGCAGTTACTCTTTTAATTACAGGGGGCTAGAGCAGTACTTC

j_call: TRBJ2-7
v_call: TRBV5-1
d_call: TRBD2
cdr3_length: 15
clone_size: NA
cdr3_aa: CASSLGREGSYEQYF
cdr3_nt: TGCGCCAGCAGCTTGGGGCGGGAGGGTTCCTACGAGCAGTACTTC

j_call: TRBJ2-1
v_call: TRBV7-8
d_call: NA
cdr3_length: 14
clone_size: NA
cdr3_aa: CASSSFGDLDEQFF
cdr3_nt: TGTGCCAGCAGCTCCTTCGGTGATTTAGATGAGCAGTTCTTC

j_call: TRBJ2-2
v_call: TRBV29-1
d_call: NA
cdr3_length: 11
clone_size: once
cdr3_aa: CSGGDTGELFF
cdr3_nt: TGCAGCGGGGGGGACACCGGGGAGCTGTTTTTT

j_call: TRBJ1-4
v_call: TRBV27
d_call: TRBD1
cdr3_length: 18
clone_size: NA
cdr3_aa: CASSLSGGRFGTNEKLFF
cdr3_nt: TGTGCCAGCAGTTTATCAGGGGGCCGGTTCGGAACTAATGAAAAACTGTTTTTT

j_call: TRBJ1-6
v_call: TRBV6-6
d_call: NA
cdr3_length: 16
clone_size: once
cdr3_aa: CASSFVQGQFNSPLHF
cdr3_nt: TGTGCCAGCAGTTTCGTACAGGGCCAATTTAATTCACCCCTCCACTTT

j_call: TRBJ1-5
v_call: TRBV29-1
d_call: NA
cdr3_length: 13
clone_size: NA
cdr3_aa: CSVGHLSNQPQHF
cdr3_nt: TGCAGCGTAGGACATCTGAGCAATCAGCCCCAGCATTTT

j_call: TRBJ2-1
v_call: TRBV19
d_call: TRBD2
cdr3_length: 17
clone_size: NA
cdr3_aa: CASSSTSGSLSYNEQFF
cdr3_nt: TGTGCCAGTAGCTCTACTAGCGGGAGTCTCTCCTACAATGAGCAGTTCTTC

j_call: TRBJ1-5
v_call: TRBV2
d_call: NA
cdr3_length: 15
clone_size: NA
cdr3_aa: CASNWRTDSNQPQHF
cdr3_nt: TGTGCCAGCAACTGGAGGACGGATAGCAATCAGCCCCAGCATTTT

j_call: TRBJ1-3
v_call: TRBV9
d_call: NA
cdr3_length: 15
clone_size: NA
cdr3_aa: CASSARQVSGNTIYF
cdr3_nt: TGTGCCAGCAGCGCGAGACAGGTCTCTGGAAACACCATATATTTT

j_call: TRBJ1-2
v_call: TRBV2
d_call: TRBD1
cdr3_length: 12
clone_size: NA
cdr3_aa: CASSRQGGGYTF
cdr3_nt: TGTGCCAGCAGCCGACAGGGGGGGGGCTACACCTTC

j_call: TRBJ1-2
v_call: TRBV7-2
d_call: NA
cdr3_length: 12
clone_size: NA
cdr3_aa: CASSLETDLYTF
cdr3_nt: TGTGCCAGCAGCCTCGAGACCGATCTGTACACCTTC

j_call: TRBJ2-2
v_call: TRBV15
d_call: NA
cdr3_length: 16
clone_size: NA
cdr3_aa: CATSRLSGANTGELFF
cdr3_nt: TGTGCCACCAGCAGACTCTCAGGAGCGAACACCGGGGAGCTGTTTTTT

j_call: TRBJ1-5
v_call: TRBV6-1
d_call: NA
cdr3_length: 14
clone_size: NA
cdr3_aa: CASRNRERGQPQHF
cdr3_nt: TGTGCCAGCAGGAACAGGGAGAGAGGACAGCCCCAGCATTTT

j_call: TRBJ2-1
v_call: TRBV4-2
d_call: NA
cdr3_length: 15
clone_size: NA
cdr3_aa: CASSQALQEGNEQFF
cdr3_nt: TGTGCCAGCAGCCAAGCCCTCCAGGAGGGCAATGAGCAGTTCTTC

j_call: TRBJ1-1
v_call: TRBV19
d_call: NA
cdr3_length: 16
clone_size: once
cdr3_aa: CASSIDLLRGATEAFF
cdr3_nt: TGTGCCAGTAGTATAGATCTATTACGGGGGGCAACTGAAGCTTTCTTT

j_call: TRBJ1-3
v_call: TRBV30
d_call: TRBD1
cdr3_length: 16
clone_size: NA
cdr3_aa: CAWSPPGQGSGNTIYF
cdr3_nt: TGTGCCTGGAGTCCCCCGGGACAGGGCTCTGGAAACACCATATATTTT

j_call: TRBJ1-1
v_call: TRBV19
d_call: TRBD1
cdr3_length: 17
clone_size: NA
cdr3_aa: CASSTYNRGGLNTEAFF
cdr3_nt: TGTGCCAGTAGTACCTATAACAGGGGGGGCCTGAACACTGAAGCTTTCTTT

j_call: TRBJ1-2
v_call: TRBV11-2
d_call: NA
cdr3_length: 14
clone_size: few
cdr3_aa: CASSPSGGSNGYTF
cdr3_nt: TGTGCCAGCAGCCCCTCCGGGGGCAGCAATGGCTACACCTTC

j_call: TRBJ1-3
v_call: TRBV2
d_call: NA
cdr3_length: 13
clone_size: NA
cdr3_aa: CASSVSGGNTIYF
cdr3_nt: TGTGCCAGCAGTGTTAGCGGGGGAAACACCATATATTTT

j_call: TRBJ2-7
v_call: TRBV7-8
d_call: TRBD2
cdr3_length: 14
clone_size: NA
cdr3_aa: CASSRAGGDYEQYF
cdr3_nt: TGTGCCAGCAGCAGGGCGGGGGGGGACTACGAGCAGTACTTC

j_call: TRBJ1-2
v_call: TRBV6-5
d_call: NA
cdr3_length: 13
clone_size: NA
cdr3_aa: CASSSSDSGGYTF
cdr3_nt: TGTGCCAGCAGTTCCTCGGACAGCGGGGGCTACACCTTC

j_call: TRBJ1-2
v_call: TRBV4-3
d_call: NA
cdr3_length: 12
clone_size: once
cdr3_aa: CASSSRPAGYTF
cdr3_nt: TGCGCCAGCAGCTCGCGACCCGCGGGCTACACCTTC

j_call: TRBJ1-6
v_call: TRBV19
d_call: TRBD1
cdr3_length: 16
clone_size: NA
cdr3_aa: CASSVQGARYNSPLHF
cdr3_nt: TGTGCCAGTAGTGTACAGGGGGCCCGGTATAATTCACCCCTCCACTTT

j_call: TRBJ1-1
v_call: TRBV14
d_call: NA
cdr3_length: 16
clone_size: NA
cdr3_aa: CASSQAVSPRNTEAFF
cdr3_nt: TGTGCCAGCAGCCAAGCAGTCTCACCGCGGAACACTGAAGCTTTCTTT

j_call: TRBJ1-2
v_call: TRBV10-3
d_call: NA
cdr3_length: 14
clone_size: NA
cdr3_aa: CAIRADRSNYGYTF
cdr3_nt: TGTGCCATCAGGGCGGACAGATCTAACTATGGCTACACCTTC

j_call: TRBJ2-2
v_call: TRBV19
d_call: TRBD2
cdr3_length: 14
clone_size: NA
cdr3_aa: CASRLAVNTGELFF
cdr3_nt: TGTGCCAGTAGACTAGCGGTGAACACCGGGGAGCTGTTTTTT

j_call: TRBJ2-7
v_call: TRBV18
d_call: TRBD2
cdr3_length: 16
clone_size: NA
cdr3_aa: CASSPLRVAGEEKEYF
cdr3_nt: TGTGCCAGCTCTCCTCTAAGAGTAGCGGGAGAAGAAAAAGAGTACTTC

j_call: TRBJ2-7
v_call: TRBV6-5
d_call: NA
cdr3_length: 12
clone_size: NA
cdr3_aa: CASSKQGYEQYF
cdr3_nt: TGTGCCAGCAGTAAACAGGGTTACGAGCAGTACTTC